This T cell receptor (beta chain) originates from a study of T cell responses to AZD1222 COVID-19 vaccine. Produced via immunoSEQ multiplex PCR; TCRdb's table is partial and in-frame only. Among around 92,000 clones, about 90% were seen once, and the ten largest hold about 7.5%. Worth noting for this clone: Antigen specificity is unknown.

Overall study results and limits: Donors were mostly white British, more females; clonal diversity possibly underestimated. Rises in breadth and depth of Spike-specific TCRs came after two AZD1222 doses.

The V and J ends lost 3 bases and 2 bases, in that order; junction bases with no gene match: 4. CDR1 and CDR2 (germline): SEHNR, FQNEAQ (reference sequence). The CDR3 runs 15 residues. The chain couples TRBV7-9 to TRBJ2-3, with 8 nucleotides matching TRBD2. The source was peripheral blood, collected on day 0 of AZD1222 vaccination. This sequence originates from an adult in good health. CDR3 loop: CASSFSGAPTDTQYF. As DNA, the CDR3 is TGTGCCAGCAGCTTTAGCGGGGCACCCACAGATACGCAGTATTTT.